The 8 T cell receptor beta chains in this list originate from one sample, sequenced in a study of T-cell reconstitution after alpha-beta-depleted transplantation in children. Unique molecular identifiers were built into the TCRbeta library. Each CDR3 protein is one row after TCRdb ran MiXCR on the PCR reads. The table shows 200,000 or so distinct CDR3 sequences, with approximately 6.8% occurring only once. Material: PBMCs, obtained before TCRalphabeta/CD19-depleted stem cell transplant. Every receptor here comes from a girl in the first two years of life with combined immunodeficiency, due to receive a stem cell transplant.

The table lists this clonotype with a few counts. This chain connects TRBV2 to TRBJ2-3; perhaps TRBD2 as D (5 bases). The ends were cut back, 10 bases at V and 1 base at J, with 15 bases in the middle. The length of the CDR3 is 14 residues. The germline V gene has CDR1 SNHLY and CDR2 FYNNEI. DNA for the CDR3: TGTGCCAACGACCGGGAATGGGGCACAGATACGCAGTATTTT. This translates into CANDREWGTDTQYF.

This clonotype was recorded many times. J is TRBJ2-7 and V is TRBV5-5; unclear D gene. From germline, CDR1 is SGHKS and CDR2 YYEKEE (reference sequence). The CDR3 covers 14 residues. Trimming took 0 bases from V and 3 from J, leaving 10 bases between them. CDR3 sequence: CASSLDITVYEQYF. DNA for the CDR3: TGTGCCAGCAGCTTGGATATAACCGTCTACGAGCAGTACTTC.

At least ten counts were recorded for this clonotype. V and J are TRBV12-3 or TRBV12-4 and TRBJ2-7, with D tentatively TRBD2 (6 bases). V lost 7 bases and J lost 6, with 16 bases in between. The CDR3 spans 13 residues. CDR3 DNA: TGTGCCAGCACCCCCGGAGGGATTTCCGAGCAGTACTTC. Amino acids: CASTPGGISEQYF.

This clonotype was seen a few times. This chain uses TRBV29-1 with TRBJ2-7; D unclear. The germline V and J ends were trimmed by 0 bases and 3 bases, with 6 bases remaining between them. Germline lookup yields CDR1 SQVTM and CDR2 ANQGSEA. This CDR3 spans 12 amino acids. In DNA, the CDR3 is TGCAGCGTTGAAGAACACAACTACGAGCAGTACTTC. Translation gives CSVEEHNYEQYF.

This clonotype was observed many times. The chain recombines TRBV4-1 with TRBJ1-1; D is unresolved. Per the germline V gene, CDR1 is MGHRA and CDR2 is YSYEKL. The CDR3 runs 13 residues. V gave up 5 bases and J gave up 8 bases, with 15 bases separating them. CDR3 loop: CASSYGEPIEAFF. The CDR3 nucleotides read TGCGCCAGCAGCTACGGAGAGCCTATCGAAGCTTTCTTT.

This clonotype was seen a handful of times. The chain joins TRBV7-3 to TRBJ2-7; D possibly uses TRBD1 or TRBD2 (5 bases each). The germline V and J ends were trimmed by 5 bases and 7 bases, with 21 bases remaining between them. Germline V CDR1 and CDR2: SGHTA, FQGTGA. The CDR3 runs to 15 residues. The CDR3 here is CASSQTGTPMGEQYF. The CDR3, as DNA: TGTGCCAGCAGCCAAACCGGGACCCCAATGGGGGAGCAGTACTTC.

Concerning this clonotype: This may come from a read error, since a much larger clone is one base off. The chain carries TRBV5-1 and TRBJ1-1; D is uncertain. V lost 4 bases and J lost 1, with 20 bases in between. This CDR3 has 17 amino acids. Germline CDR1 and CDR2: SGHRS and YFSETQ. The CDR3 protein is CASSMDSIRAWNTEAFF. The CDR3 DNA reads TGCGCCAGCAGCATGGACTCCATCCGAGCGTGGAACACTGAAGCTTTCTTT.

This clonotype came up many times. The rearrangement uses TRBV6-2 or TRBV6-3 and TRBJ2-2, with 7 bases that match TRBD1. The CDR3 covers 15 residues. CDR1 is MNHEY and CDR2 is SVGEGT in the germline V gene. V shed 6 bases, J shed 1 base, and the junction held 5 bases outside the gene matches. The chain's CDR3 is CASRHRGWNTGELFF. DNA for the CDR3: TGTGCCAGCAGGCACAGGGGATGGAACACCGGGGAGCTGTTTTTT.